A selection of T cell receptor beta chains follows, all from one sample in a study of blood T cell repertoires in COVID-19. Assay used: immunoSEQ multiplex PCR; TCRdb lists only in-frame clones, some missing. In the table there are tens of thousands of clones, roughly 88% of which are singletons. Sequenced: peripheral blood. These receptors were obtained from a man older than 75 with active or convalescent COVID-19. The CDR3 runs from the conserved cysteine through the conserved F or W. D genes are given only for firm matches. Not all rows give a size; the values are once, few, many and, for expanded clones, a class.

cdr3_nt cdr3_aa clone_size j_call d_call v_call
TGTGCCAGCAGTCAAGTACAGGGCCATCCTGGAGGCTACACCTTC CASSQVQGHPGGYTF - TRBJ1-2 - TRBV3-1/TRBV3-2
TGCGCCAGCAGGTTGACAGGGGATAGTAATGGCTACACCTTC CASRLTGDSNGYTF - TRBJ1-2 TRBD1 TRBV5-1
TGTGCCAGTAGTATAGTCGCAGGTTTCATGAACACTGAAGCTTTCTTT CASSIVAGFMNTEAFF - TRBJ1-1 - TRBV19
TGCGCCAGCAGCTTGTTACCCTCCAGGAACACTGAAGCTTTCTTT CASSLLPSRNTEAFF - TRBJ1-1 - TRBV5-1
TGTGCCAGCAGCTTAGTAAGGAACAGGGAGAAAGAGACCCAGTACTTC CASSLVRNREKETQYF - TRBJ2-5 - TRBV11-3
TGTGCCAGTAGTATAAGGACTAGCGGGACCCCAGATACGCAGTATTTT CASSIRTSGTPDTQYF - TRBJ2-3 TRBD2 TRBV19
TGTGCCAGCACTCGCGGGATAAGGGATGAGCAGTTCTTC CASTRGIRDEQFF - TRBJ2-1 - TRBV28
TGCAGCGCCGGACTTACAGATACGCAGTATTTT CSAGLTDTQYF - TRBJ2-3 - TRBV29-1
TGTGCCAGCAGTTACCCCAGGGGAACGGACTATGGCTACACCTTC CASSYPRGTDYGYTF - TRBJ1-2 - TRBV6-6
TGTGCCATCAGTGACTTGGGGGCTTTCTCACCCCTCCACTTT CAISDLGAFSPLHF once TRBJ1-6 - TRBV10-3
TGTGCCATCCCAACTCTTGACAGGAATAATTCCCAGTACTTC CAIPTLDRNNSQYF - TRBJ2-5 - TRBV25-1
TGTGCCAGCAGCCCTCGCGAGCGCACCGGGGAGCTGTTTTTT CASSPRERTGELFF - TRBJ2-2 - TRBV7-2
TGTGCCAGCAGCTTAGCGGGAGGGATCCTGGGCGACGAGCAGTACTTC CASSLAGGILGDEQYF - TRBJ2-7 TRBD2 TRBV7-9
TGTGCCAGCAGCAGGGGAAGAAACACCGGGGAGCTGTTTTTT CASSRGRNTGELFF - TRBJ2-2 - TRBV2
TGTGCCAGCAGGCCTCAGAATAATCAGCCCCAGCATTTT CASRPQNNQPQHF few TRBJ1-5 - TRBV6-5
TGTGCCAGCAGCACCCGGACAGGGAGGAGTGGGACCCAGTACTTC CASSTRTGRSGTQYF - TRBJ2-5 TRBD1 TRBV7-9
TGTGCCAGCCGTCGCGGGACTAGCGGGAGTTATGAGCAGTTCTTC CASRRGTSGSYEQFF - TRBJ2-1 TRBD2 TRBV27
TGTGCCAGCAGCTTCTCCGACAGGGCCTACAATGAGCAGTTCTTC CASSFSDRAYNEQFF - TRBJ2-1 TRBD1 TRBV5-4
TGTGCCAGCAGCCCCGGACAGAGATTCTACGAGCAGTACTTC CASSPGQRFYEQYF few TRBJ2-7 - TRBV7-9
TGTGCCAGCAGAACCTGGACTAGCGCTAGCACAGATACGCAGTATTTT CASRTWTSASTDTQYF - TRBJ2-3 TRBD2 TRBV28
TGTGCCAGCAGCTTAGGCCTAGCGGGGGGGACCCAGTACTTC CASSLGLAGGTQYF - TRBJ2-5 TRBD2 TRBV7-6
TGTGCCAGCAGTTGGGCGGGGAAGGTGGGGGAGCAGTACTTC CASSWAGKVGEQYF - TRBJ2-7 - TRBV6-2/TRBV6-3
TGCAGCGTAGCCGACAGCTTCTCTGGGGCCAACGTCCTGACTTTC CSVADSFSGANVLTF - TRBJ2-6 - TRBV29-1
TGTGCCAGCAGCTTAACGGGAGGGGACACCGGGGAGCTGTTTTTT CASSLTGGDTGELFF - TRBJ2-2 TRBD2 TRBV7-6
TGTGCCAGCAGCTTAGCGCTCGGGGATTTCACAGATACGCAGTATTTT CASSLALGDFTDTQYF - TRBJ2-3 - TRBV7-9
TGCGCCAGCAGCATTAGCGGGAGTTGGGTCTACAATGAGCAGTTCTTC CASSISGSWVYNEQFF - TRBJ2-1 TRBD2 TRBV5-1
TGTGCCAGCTCAGGACAGGGTCTACCCTCTGGAAACACCATATATTTT CASSGQGLPSGNTIYF few TRBJ1-3 TRBD1 TRBV18
TGTGCCATCCGGGAAAGCTCTGGAAACACCATATATTTT CAIRESSGNTIYF - TRBJ1-3 - TRBV10-3
TGCGCCACTCGGACAGGTAATGACTACGAGCAGTACTTC CATRTGNDYEQYF - TRBJ2-7 TRBD1 TRBV10-2
TGTGCCAGCAGTTACTCTCGGAGAACGAACACCGGGGAGCTGTTTTTT CASSYSRRTNTGELFF - TRBJ2-2 - TRBV6-5
TGTGCCAGCAGCACGGCCGGGGTCCCTGGGGCCAACGTCCTGACTTTC CASSTAGVPGANVLTF - TRBJ2-6 - TRBV5-6
TGTGCCAGCTCACCGATCGGGACTAGCGGAACAGATACGCAGTATTTT CASSPIGTSGTDTQYF - TRBJ2-3 TRBD2 TRBV18
TGTGCCAGTACCCCAGTTTCGGGGAGTAGCAATCAGCCCCAGCATTTT CASTPVSGSSNQPQHF - TRBJ1-5 - TRBV19
TGTGCCAGCAGCTCCCAATACAGGGAGACCCAGTACTTC CASSSQYRETQYF - TRBJ2-5 - TRBV3-1/TRBV3-2
TGTGCAAGTCGCTTAAGGATACAGATCCGGGGGGATACGCAGTATTTT CASRLRIQIRGDTQYF - TRBJ2-3 - TRBV12-2